This entry lists 12 T cell receptor beta chains sequenced from one sample in a study of blood T cells in healthy people across ages. The use of a sample-barcoded 5' primer and a J-beta primer mix characterized a second PCR of roughly 7 to 11 cycles. One entry per CDR3 protein, called by TCRdb with MiXCR from the 5' RACE reads. The sample has some 1.1 million distinct CDR3 sequences; 35% to 45% are singletons. The specimen sequenced was blood. These receptors all come from a man aged 18-30 years in good health.

The CDR3 bases are TGCAGCGCAGAGGCCGGGGTAGGCAAAAACATTCAGTACTTC. Its protein is CSAEAGVGKNIQYF. The chain couples TRBV29-1 to TRBJ2-4, with D maybe TRBD2 (5 bases). In germline, CDR1 is SQVTM, CDR2 ANQGSEA. The CDR3 length is 14 residues. The V and J ends lost 7 bases and 3 bases respectively, with 16 bases between them.

This clonotype has only a few counts. The chain recombines TRBV7-9 with TRBJ2-5; the D is unclear. V lost 1 base and J 2 bases, leaving 8 bases between the germline ends. The CDR3 extends over 14 amino acids. Germline V lookup: CDR1 SEHNR, CDR2 FQNEAQ (reference sequence). This chain's CDR3 is CASSLVLRQETQYF. The CDR3 nucleotides read TGTGCCAGCAGCTTAGTTTTAAGGCAAGAGACCCAGTACTTC.

The chain combines TRBV6-2 or TRBV6-3 with TRBJ2-3; D is unclear. This CDR3 region has 14 residues. The germline V and J ends were trimmed by 2 bases and 1 base, with 7 bases remaining between them. Germline V CDR1 and CDR2: MNHEY, SVGEGT. The CDR3 is CASSYRPRTDTQYF. CDR3 DNA: TGTGCCAGCAGTTACAGACCCCGCACAGATACGCAGTATTTT.

This clonotype was seen a handful of times. The chain combines TRBV4-2 with TRBJ2-7; 14 nucleotides align to TRBD2. J was trimmed by 7 bases and V by 1 base; bases with no gene match: 6. This CDR3 is built from 16 residues. In germline, CDR1 is LGHNA, CDR2 YNFKEQ. The CDR3 DNA follows: TGTGCCAGCAGCCAAGGGGGGACTAGCGGGGGCAATGAGCAGTACTTC. It codes for CASSQGGTSGGNEQYF.

This clonotype came up a few times. The J gene is TRBJ2-7, the V gene TRBV7-9; D may be TRBD1 (5 bases). Trimming removed 8 bases at V and 2 bases at J, with 16 bases between. CDR3 size: 14 residues. In germline, CDR1 is SEHNR, CDR2 FQNEAQ (reference sequence). CDR3 sequence: CASSTRTGAYEQYF. Written as DNA, the CDR3 is TGTGCCAGCTCTACCCGTACAGGAGCCTACGAGCAGTACTTC.

This clonotype was seen repeatedly, ten times or more. The genes are TRBV4-3 and TRBJ1-3; D might be TRBD1 (5 bases). Trimming took 0 bases from V and 4 from J, leaving 10 bases between them. This CDR3 is 15 amino acids long. Germline CDR1 is LGHNA and CDR2 is YSLEER. The CDR3 DNA is TGCGCCAGCAGCCAAGATGGGACTGCCGGAAACACCATATATTTT. It codes for CASSQDGTAGNTIYF.

Points on this clonotype: One junction end does not reproduce the germline sequence, and a read error may be involved. The chain links TRBV27 to TRBJ2-2; the match to TRBD1 covers 10 bases. The CDR3 length is 15 residues. The germline gives CDR1 MNHEY, CDR2 SMNVEV (reference sequence). The CDR3 DNA follows: TGTGTCAGCAGTGTGACAGGGGGCCACACCGGGGAGCTGTTTTTT. Amino acids: CVSSVTGGHTGELFF.

This clonotype was detected only a few times. The CDR3 loop is CASSLRFGENIQYF. CDR3 DNA sequence: TGTGCCAGCAGCTTAAGATTCGGAGAAAACATTCAGTACTTC. The gene calls are TRBV11-1 and TRBJ2-4, with no clear D. The CDR3 runs to 14 residues. The germline CDR1 and CDR2 sequences are SGHAT and FQDESV (reference sequence). With 2 bases removed from V and 5 bases from J, the gap between germline ends came to 10 bases.

The V call is TRBV5-6, the J call TRBJ1-1; possible D gene TRBD1, 5 bases. Per germline, CDR1 SGHDT and CDR2 YYEEEE. There are 16 residues in the CDR3. Trimming took 4 bases from V and 1 from J, leaving 17 bases between them. In DNA form, the CDR3 reads TGTGCCAGCAGCCCTCCGGGAGTAACAGGGAACACTGAAGCTTTCTTT. As protein: CASSPPGVTGNTEAFF.

About this clonotype itself: The germline gene is not matched at one end of the junction; a read error may be the cause. The chain links TRBV4-3 to TRBJ2-5; the D gene is possibly TRBD2 (5 bases). The CDR3 sequence is 15 residues long. Per germline, CDR1 LGHNA and CDR2 YSLEER. The CDR3 reads CAGSQDSGNGETQYF. The CDR3 DNA follows: TGCGCCGGCAGCCAAGATTCCGGGAACGGAGAGACCCAGTACTTC.

This clonotype was detected only a few times. This rearrangement joins TRBV27 to TRBJ1-1; D unclear. The CDR3 loop spans 17 amino acids. CDR1 and CDR2 (germline): MNHEY, SMNVEV (reference sequence). V shed 5 bases and J shed 0 bases, with 19 bases lying between them. The CDR3 bases are TGTGCCAGCAGTCCCCAACCCTACCATGGGATGAACACTGAAGCTTTCTTT. Translation gives CASSPQPYHGMNTEAFF.

The CDR3 spells CSALPWRGSTDTQYF. Here the CDR3 DNA reads TGCAGTGCCCTTCCGTGGCGGGGGAGCACAGATACGCAGTATTTT. The chain recombines TRBV20-1 with TRBJ2-3, with TRBD2 identical over 7 bases. The V and J ends lost 6 bases and 0 bases, in that order; junction bases with no gene match: 9. Looked up from germline, CDR1 is DFQATT and CDR2 is SNEGSKA (reference sequence). The CDR3 spans 15 residues.